This record covers a single T cell receptor beta chain. Some clones are missing from TCRdb's copy, which holds only in-frame ones; the method was immunoSEQ multiplex PCR. Of tens of thousands of clones in the sample, 92% were seen once. Looked up from germline, CDR1 is LGHNA and CDR2 is YNFKEQ. Unmatched junction bases numbered 10, after V lost 0 bases and J lost 2 bases. The CDR3 is 18 residues long. This specimen belongs to a study of T cell changes during pregnancy in multiple sclerosis. This receptor was obtained from a female donor in good health, enrolled as a control in a pregnancy study. The sample consisted of peripheral blood, taken in the first trimester of pregnancy. The genes are TRBV4-2 and TRBJ2-3, with 8 bases aligning to TRBD2. CDR3 in amino acids: CASSQDPLGGGNTDTQYF. The CDR3 bases are TGTGCCAGCAGCCAAGATCCCCTGGGCGGGGGGAACACAGATACGCAGTATTTT.